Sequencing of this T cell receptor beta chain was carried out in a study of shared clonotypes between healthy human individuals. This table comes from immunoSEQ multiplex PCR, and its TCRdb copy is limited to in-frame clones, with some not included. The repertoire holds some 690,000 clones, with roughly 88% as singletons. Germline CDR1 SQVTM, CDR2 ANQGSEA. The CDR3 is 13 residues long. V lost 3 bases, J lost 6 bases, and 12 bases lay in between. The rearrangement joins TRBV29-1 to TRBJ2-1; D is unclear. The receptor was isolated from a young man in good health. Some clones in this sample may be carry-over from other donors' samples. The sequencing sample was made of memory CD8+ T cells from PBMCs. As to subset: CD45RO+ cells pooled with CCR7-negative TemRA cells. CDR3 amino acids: CSVELPLLNEQFF. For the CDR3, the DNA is TGCAGCGTTGAGTTGCCACTCCTCAATGAGCAGTTCTTC.